This T cell receptor (beta chain) came from a study of T cells in Graves' hyperthyroidism and ophthalmopathy. Regarding the study as a whole: Most clonotypes expanded in the thyroid (above 0.001) were also present in blood. Model-based prediction identified ophthalmopathy a median about 6 months prior to its onset.

Turning to this clonotype: Its antigen is as yet unknown.

A Clinical Activity Score of at least 3, a NOSPECS grade of at least 4 and a duration under 3 months were recorded in the ophthalmopathy patients. Pregnant or lactating patients were excluded, as were those with uncontrolled infection or other autoimmune disease. The source material, RNA transcripts, was used to amplify TCR beta CDR3 regions. When the TCR CDR3 underwent first-round RT-PCR, the HTBI primer set was used. TCRdb reprocessed the multiplex PCR reads via MiXCR and lists one record per CDR3 protein. This sample carries around 600,000 distinct CDR3 sequences, 14% of them seen once, and the ten largest clones take roughly 7.7%. The CDR3 runs 17 residues. V lost 0 bases, J lost 1 base, and 9 bases stayed unmatched. CDR1 SGDLS and CDR2 YYNGEE come from the germline V gene.

The V gene is TRBV9, the J gene TRBJ2-7; 8 nucleotides agree with TRBD2. This receptor was identified in a woman between 18 and 30 years old with Graves' ophthalmopathy. The sequenced sample consisted of blood. In nucleotides, the CDR3 is TGTGCCAGCAGCGTAGACGCGGGAGCGGGAGCATCCTACGAGCAGTACTTC. Translated, it gives CASSVDAGAGASYEQYF.